This T cell receptor beta chain was retrieved from a study of blood T cells in healthy people across ages. This clonotype was seen more than once but under ten times. Antigen specificity is unknown. CDR1 is SQVTM, CDR2 ANQGSEA, per germline. The CDR3 is 12 residues long. Trimming took off 5 bases at V and 6 bases at J, with 13 bases between the two ends. Through a sample-barcoded 5' primer and a J-beta primer mix, a second PCR was run for about 6 to 11 cycles. TCRdb redid the calling of the 5' RACE reads with MiXCR, one entry per CDR3 protein. The sample carries roughly 1 million distinct CDR3 sequences, less than 25% recorded once. Whole-study results and caveats: More naive CD4+ cells and higher diversity were found in long-lived than in aged donors.

This sample also belongs to another study, concerning T cells of mothers and their children.

The sample comprised blood. The V call is TRBV29-1, the J call TRBJ2-5; D gene ambiguous. The receptor was isolated from a girl aged 2-15 years in good health. The CDR3 nucleotides are TGCAGCGTTCCAACAGTGGGGAAGACCCAGTACTTC. Protein sequence: CSVPTVGKTQYF. Using reference TRBV29-1 and TRBJ2-5 for the parts outside the CDR3, the full variable domain is SAVISQKPSRDICQRGTSLTIQCQVDSQVTMMFWYRQQPGQSLTLIATANQGSEATYESGFVIDKFPISRPNLTFSTLTVSNMSPEDSSIYLCSVPTVGKTQYFGPGTRLLVL.